Below are 22 T cell receptor beta chains sequenced from a single sample in a study of T-cell memory formation after mild COVID-19. TCRdb re-derived calls from the 5' RACE reads in MiXCR, one entry per CDR3 protein. The sample lists over 300,000 distinct CDR3 sequences, 20% to 25% occurring once. Sequences were obtained from PBMCs or a T cell subset sorted from them (not recorded which). The receptors stem from a young man who had mild COVID-19 (a few samples of this study predate the infection). Cell type and time point are not known.

This clonotype has only a few counts. The chain links TRBV21-1 to TRBJ2-2; whether TRBD1, the table's D call, matches the DNA was not checked. TRBV21-1 is a pseudogene locus. This CDR3 comprises 15 residues. This CDR3 reads CASREGQGNTGELFF. The CDR3 coding sequence is TGTGCCAGCAGAGAGGGACAAGGGAACACCGGGGAGCTGTTTTTT.

This clonotype was seen a handful of times. The CDR3: CASSLAGGVYQPQHF. CDR3 nucleotide sequence: TGTGCCAGCAGCTTAGCGGGGGGCGTTTATCAGCCCCAGCATTTT. The J gene is TRBJ1-5, the V gene TRBV11-2, with D possibly TRBD1 on 6 matching bases. Trimming took 1 base from V and 5 from J, leaving 12 bases between them. The CDR3 sequence is 15 residues long. Germline V CDR1 and CDR2: SGHAT, FQNNGV.

The chain is built from TRBV5-1 and TRBJ2-7; TRBD1 aligns across 9 bases. Germline loops: CDR1 SGHRS, CDR2 YFSETQ. The CDR3 is 12 residues long. The V gene end was trimmed by 5 bases and the J gene end by 3 bases; junction bases not matched to a gene: 0. The CDR3 region is CASRGQGYEQYF. The CDR3 coding sequence is TGCGCCAGCAGGGGACAGGGCTACGAGCAGTACTTC. The variable domain in full, with the rest retrieved from reference TRBV5-1 and TRBJ2-7, is KAGVTQTPRYLIKTRGQQVTLSCSPISGHRSVSWYQQTPGQGLQFLFEYFSETQRNKGNFPGRFSGRQFSNSRSEMNVSTLELGDSALYLCASRGQGYEQYFGPGTRLTVT.

This clonotype was seen a handful of times. The chain has TRBV14 and TRBJ2-3, with D perhaps TRBD1 (5 bases). The CDR3 covers 15 residues. Trimming left V 3 bases short and J 0 bases short, with 10 bases between. Germline CDR1 is SGHDN and CDR2 is FVKESK. The CDR3 sequence is CASSHRRVSTDTQYF. CDR3 DNA: TGTGCCAGCAGCCACCGCAGGGTTAGCACAGATACGCAGTATTTT.

The rearrangement uses TRBV12-3 or TRBV12-4 and TRBJ2-6; weak D call: TRBD2 (6 bases). V lost 10 bases and J 2 bases, leaving 15 bases between the germline ends. The CDR3 consists of 15 residues. This CDR3 reads CAIPDRGTGANVLTF. CDR3 sequence (DNA): TGTGCCATCCCGGACCGGGGGACTGGGGCCAACGTCCTGACTTTC.

V and J are TRBV5-1 and TRBJ1-2; TRBD1 agrees at 9 bases. CDR3 length: 15 residues. V was clipped by 1 base and J by 8 bases; unmatched bases: 9. Germline assignment: CDR1 SGHRS and CDR2 YFSETQ. The CDR3 DNA reads as TGCGCCAGCAGCTTGTTACAGGGGGCCTCGAGAGGCTACACCTTC. Translated, it gives CASSLLQGASRGYTF.

The J gene is TRBJ2-7, the V gene TRBV6-5; D unresolved. The CDR3 covers 13 residues. V was trimmed by 2 bases and J by 2 bases, leaving 7 bases between them. The V gene's germline CDR1 is MNHEY and CDR2 SVGAGI. CDR3 amino acids: CASSYGPTYEQYV. The CDR3 DNA reads as TGTGCCAGCAGTTACGGGCCGACCTACGAGCAGTACGTC.

This clonotype was observed a few times. The chain combines TRBV12-3 or TRBV12-4 with TRBJ2-7, with TRBD1 matching over 12 bases. This CDR3 is 15 amino acids long. V was clipped by 7 bases and J by 3 bases; unmatched bases: 7. In DNA form, the CDR3 reads TGTGCCAGCACCCTGGGACAGGGGGCTTTCTACGAGCAGTACTTC. This gives the protein CASTLGQGAFYEQYF.

This clonotype has only one observation. The rearrangement links TRBV18 to TRBJ2-1; 7 bases fit TRBD2. Germline V gene data show CDR1 as KGHSH and CDR2 as LQKENI. The trim removed 3 bases at V and 15 bases at J, leaving 11 bases unmatched. The CDR3 has 13 amino acids. The CDR3, as DNA: TGTGCCAGCTCACCGCTCGGACTAGACATTCGGTTCTTC. As protein: CASSPLGLDIRFF.

There are a few counts of this clonotype. The chain employs TRBV7-2 and TRBJ1-1; 10 positions match TRBD1. The germline V gene encodes CDR1 SGHTA and CDR2 FQGNSA. This CDR3 is 13 amino acids long. The V and J ends lost 5 bases and 9 bases, in that order; junction bases with no gene match: 6. This CDR3 is CASSPGTGVQAFF. DNA for the CDR3: TGTGCCAGCAGCCCCGGGACAGGGGTTCAAGCTTTCTTT.

Details on this clonotype: One junction end does not reproduce the germline sequence, and a read error may be involved. CDR3 loop: CACSRDPGSLELFF. CDR3 in DNA: TGTGCCTGCAGCCGGGACCCCGGGTCCTTAGAGTTGTTCTTC. The chain couples TRBV3-1 to TRBJ2-1, with D possibly called TRBD1 or TRBD2 (5 bases each). Germline lookup yields CDR1 LGHDT and CDR2 YNNKEL (reference sequence). This CDR3 has 14 residues.

In this sample, this clonotype turned up a few times. The rearrangement links TRBV7-9 to TRBJ1-1; 7 bases agree with TRBD1. Trimming removed 4 bases from V and 1 base from J; junction bases left unmatched: 9. This CDR3 has 16 residues. Germline assignment: CDR1 SEHNR and CDR2 FQNEAQ (reference sequence). CDR3 amino acids: CASSSSTGLRNTEAFF. The CDR3 nucleotides are TGTGCCAGCAGCTCCTCGACAGGGCTCAGGAACACTGAAGCTTTCTTT.

The rearrangement links TRBV5-1 to TRBJ2-3; 8 bases are shared with TRBD2. CDR1 is SGHRS and CDR2 is YFSETQ in the germline V gene. With V trimmed by 4 bases and J by 4 bases, 8 bases remained unmatched. CDR3 length: 15 amino acids. The CDR3 loop is CASSPHRGGADTQYF. The DNA of the CDR3 is TGCGCCAGCAGCCCGCACCGGGGGGGCGCAGATACGCAGTATTTT.

This sequence joins TRBV12-3 or TRBV12-4 and TRBJ2-3, with 8 nucleotides matching TRBD2. This CDR3 has 13 residues. V lost 8 bases and J lost 2; bases outside the gene matches: 3. In DNA, the CDR3 is TGTGCCAGCTCGGGGGGGATCACAGATACGCAGTATTTT. Translating gives CASSGGITDTQYF.

The chain couples TRBV7-2 to TRBJ1-5; D may be TRBD1 (6 bases). This CDR3 is built from 13 residues. The V gene lost 0 bases and the J gene lost 9 bases, with 9 bases spanning the gap. In germline, CDR1 is SGHTA, CDR2 FQGNSA. Here the CDR3 DNA reads TGTGCCAGCAGCTTAGCGGGGGGGCGGCCCCAGCATTTT. Its translation is CASSLAGGRPQHF.

The chain couples TRBV7-8 to TRBJ2-1, with D maybe TRBD2 (6 bases). The germline V and J ends were trimmed by 1 base and 7 bases, with 8 bases remaining between them. The CDR3 contains 13 residues. The germline V gene encodes CDR1 SGHVS and CDR2 FQNEAQ. The CDR3 DNA is TGTGCCAGCAGCTTAGGGGAGGAAAATGAGCAGTTCTTC. Protein sequence: CASSLGEENEQFF.

This clonotype was counted a few times. This chain links TRBV7-2 with TRBJ1-6, with 7 bases matching TRBD1. This CDR3 has 15 residues. Germline lookup yields CDR1 SGHTA and CDR2 FQGNSA. Trimming removed 5 bases from V and 7 bases from J; junction bases left unmatched: 8. The CDR3 here is CASSRSGQRNSPLHF. The CDR3 DNA reads TGTGCCAGCAGCCGCTCGGGACAGAGAAATTCACCCCTCCACTTT.

This chain connects TRBV29-1 to TRBJ1-2; no definite D call. Germline-derived CDR1 and CDR2 are SQVTM and ANQGSEA. The CDR3 runs 14 residues. Trimming stripped 4 bases from V and 5 bases from J, with 17 bases between. The CDR3 loop reads CSVVDGGMKYGYTF. As DNA, the CDR3 is TGCAGCGTTGTGGATGGAGGGATGAAATATGGCTACACCTTC.

The gene calls are TRBV4-2 and TRBJ2-7; 11 positions match TRBD2. Looked up from germline, CDR1 is LGHNA and CDR2 is YNFKEQ. The CDR3 length is 18 residues. The V segment lost 1 base and the J segment 0 bases; nucleotides outside the gene matches: 8. CDR3 sequence (DNA): TGTGCCAGCAGCCAAGCGGGTCGACTAGCGGGGACCTCCTACGAGCAGTACTTC. Protein sequence: CASSQAGRLAGTSYEQYF.

Only a few counts were recorded for this clonotype. The chain recombines TRBV14 with TRBJ2-3, with D maybe TRBD1 (5 bases). The CDR3 loop spans 15 amino acids. Per germline, CDR1 SGHDN and CDR2 FVKESK. V lost 4 bases, J lost 4 bases, and 15 bases lay in between. The CDR3 nucleotides are TGTGCCAGCAGCCTCAACGACTGGGGCGCAGATACGCAGTATTTT. Protein sequence: CASSLNDWGADTQYF. Drawing the rest from reference TRBV14 and TRBJ2-3, the complete variable domain is EAGVTQFPSHSVIEKGQTVTLRCDPISGHDNLYWYRRVMGKEIKFLLHFVKESKQDESGMPNNRFLAERTGGTYSTLKVQPAELEDSGVYFCASSLNDWGADTQYFGPGTRLTVL.

This clonotype was found a few times. This sequence joins TRBV7-9 and TRBJ2-5; 8 bases line up with TRBD2. This CDR3 spans 16 amino acids. CDR1 is SEHNR, CDR2 FQNEAQ, per germline (reference sequence). V lost 4 bases, J lost 9 bases, and 16 bases stayed unmatched. CDR3 loop: CASSSGTSPGAGAQYF. CDR3 nucleotide sequence: TGTGCCAGCAGCTCCGGGACTAGTCCCGGGGCTGGGGCCCAGTACTTC.

There are many counts of this clonotype. The genes are TRBV14 and TRBJ2-1; TRBD2 might be the D (6 bases). This CDR3 has 13 residues. The germline V gene encodes CDR1 SGHDN and CDR2 FVKESK. Trimming stripped 4 bases from V and 6 bases from J, with 10 bases between. The CDR3 sequence: CASSLSGPNEQFF. CDR3 DNA sequence: TGTGCCAGCAGCCTTAGCGGTCCCAATGAGCAGTTCTTC.